Listed below are T cell receptor beta chains from one sample, sequenced in a study of blood T cell repertoires in COVID-19. Some clones are missing from TCRdb's copy, which holds only in-frame ones; the method was immunoSEQ multiplex PCR. This table holds tens of thousands of clones, about 86% found once. Sequencing was performed on peripheral blood. Receptors were obtained from a man older than 75 with COVID-19, enrolled during active disease. Both conserved end residues are part of each CDR3. A D gene is named only where the DNA matches it firmly. Size is stated for part of the rows, as once, few or many counts, or as a class when the clone is expanded.

j_call | v_call | clone_size | d_call | cdr3_aa | cdr3_nt
TRBJ1-1 | TRBV6-5 | . | . | CASRDQRTGTSEAFF | TGTGCCAGCAGGGACCAACGTACCGGGACATCTGAAGCTTTCTTT
TRBJ2-1 | TRBV6-2/TRBV6-3 | . | TRBD1 | CASSSRTGTYNEQFF | TGTGCCAGCAGTTCCAGGACAGGGACCTACAATGAGCAGTTCTTC
TRBJ1-1 | TRBV11-3 | . | . | CASSFRTGFGTEAFF | TGTGCCAGCAGCTTTCGGACGGGATTCGGGACTGAAGCTTTCTTT
TRBJ1-6 | TRBV6-5 | once | TRBD1 | CASSYSQGNSPLHF | TGTGCCAGCAGTTACTCACAGGGGAATTCACCCCTCCACTTT
TRBJ1-1 | TRBV5-6 | . | . | CASSGQRNTEAFF | TGTGCCAGCAGCGGGCAGAGGAACACTGAAGCTTTCTTT
TRBJ2-3 | TRBV7-2 | . | TRBD1 | CASSSNRGADTQYF | TGTGCCAGCAGCTCCAACAGGGGCGCAGATACGCAGTATTTT
TRBJ1-2 | TRBV7-9 | . | . | CASSLDRVHGYTF | TGTGCCAGCAGCTTAGACAGGGTCCATGGCTACACCTTC
TRBJ2-3 | TRBV4-1 | few | TRBD1 | CASSQEQDRGGTDTQYF | TGCGCCAGCAGCCAAGAGCAGGACAGGGGAGGCACAGATACGCAGTATTTT
TRBJ1-6 | TRBV18 | . | TRBD1 | CASSPGQVNSPLHF | TGTGCCAGCTCACCGGGACAGGTTAATTCACCCCTCCACTTT
TRBJ1-2 | TRBV7-3 | . | . | CASSLIGGAGYTF | TGTGCCAGCAGCTTAATAGGAGGAGCTGGCTACACCTTC
TRBJ1-6 | TRBV2 | . | . | CASSERASYNSPLHF | TGTGCCAGCAGTGAGAGGGCCTCCTATAATTCACCCCTCCACTTT
TRBJ2-1 | TRBV18 | . | TRBD2 | CASSPASGGDEQFF | TGTGCCAGCTCACCAGCTAGCGGGGGCGATGAGCAGTTCTTC
TRBJ2-7 | TRBV7-2 | few | TRBD1 | CASSFATGTGSYEQYF | TGTGCCAGCAGCTTTGCTACCGGGACAGGGTCCTACGAGCAGTACTTC
TRBJ1-2 | TRBV5-5 | . | . | CASSLAQVGGYTF | TGTGCCAGCAGCTTGGCACAGGTCGGCGGCTACACCTTC
TRBJ2-3 | TRBV19 | . | TRBD2 | CASTSGGYTDTQYF | TGTGCCAGTACTAGCGGGGGGTACACAGATACGCAGTATTTT
TRBJ1-6 | TRBV2 | . | . | CASSVSSYNSPLHF | TGTGCCAGCAGTGTCAGCTCCTATAATTCACCCCTCCACTTT
TRBJ1-6 | TRBV7-8 | . | TRBD1 | CASSLLPVGQQGVGDNSPLHF | TGTGCCAGCAGCCTACTCCCAGTGGGACAGCAAGGGGTAGGAGATAATTCACCCCTCCACTTT
TRBJ2-5 | TRBV5-1 | . | . | CASGGGGPGTQYF | TGCGCCAGCGGGGGCGGGGGCCCGGGAACCCAGTACTTC
TRBJ2-2 | TRBV28 | . | . | CASSLARGRGGELFF | TGTGCCAGCAGTTTGGCGAGGGGGCGGGGCGGGGAGCTGTTTTTT
TRBJ2-5 | TRBV10-3 | . | TRBD1 | CAISPQTGVEKETQYF | TGTGCCATCAGTCCTCAAACAGGGGTTGAGAAAGAGACCCAGTACTTC
TRBJ2-7 | TRBV25-1 | once | TRBD1 | CASRGDSTYEQYF | TGTGCCAGCAGAGGGGACAGCACCTACGAGCAGTACTTC
TRBJ2-3 | TRBV6-1 | . | . | CASSEERLSADTQYF | TGTGCCAGCAGTGAAGAGCGACTGTCCGCAGATACGCAGTATTTT
TRBJ2-3 | TRBV6-5 | once | . | CASSYSWGGTDTQYF | TGTGCCAGCAGTTACTCGTGGGGAGGAACAGATACGCAGTATTTT
TRBJ2-1 | TRBV6-5 | . | . | CASSSRQVGGEQFF | TGTGCCAGCAGTTCCCGACAGGTAGGGGGTGAGCAGTTCTTC
TRBJ1-6 | TRBV6-5 | few | . | CASSSRATTGNSPLHF | TGTGCCAGCAGTTCACGGGCGACAACAGGGAATTCACCCCTCCACTTT
TRBJ1-2 | TRBV6-5 | . | . | CASSYSAGVHYTF | TGTGCCAGCAGTTACTCCGCGGGGGTTCACTACACCTTC
TRBJ1-4 | TRBV5-5 | once | . | CASSVQGSTNEKLFF | TGTGCCAGCAGCGTACAGGGTTCAACTAATGAAAAACTGTTTTTT